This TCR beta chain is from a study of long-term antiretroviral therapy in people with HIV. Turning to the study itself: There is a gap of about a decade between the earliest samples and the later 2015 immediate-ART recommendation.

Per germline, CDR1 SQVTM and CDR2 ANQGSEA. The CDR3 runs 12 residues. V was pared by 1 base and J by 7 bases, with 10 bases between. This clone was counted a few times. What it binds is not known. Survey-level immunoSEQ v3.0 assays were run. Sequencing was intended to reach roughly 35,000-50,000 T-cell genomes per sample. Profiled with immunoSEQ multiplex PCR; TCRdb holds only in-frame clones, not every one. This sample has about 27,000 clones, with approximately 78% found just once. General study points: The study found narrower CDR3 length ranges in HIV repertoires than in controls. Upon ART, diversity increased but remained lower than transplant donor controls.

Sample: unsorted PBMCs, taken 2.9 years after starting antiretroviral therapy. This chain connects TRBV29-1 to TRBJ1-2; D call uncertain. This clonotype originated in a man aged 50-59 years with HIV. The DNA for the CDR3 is TGCAGCGTTGAAGGGCAGTCTGGTGGCTACACCTTC. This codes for CSVEGQSGGYTF.